This T cell receptor (beta chain) was recovered during a study of cytotoxic CD8 clonotypes in ibrutinib-treated CLL. Study-level background: Of the patients, about twelve were relapsed/refractory, about 16 treatment-naive and about 17 IGHV unmutated. Responses: some 24 partial, 2 complete; after median around 64 months, around 14 stayed remitted, roughly 12 progressed.

Only in-frame clones appear in the TCRdb table, and some are missing; sequencing was by immunoSEQ multiplex PCR. The table shows some 28,000 clones, with 55% to 65% occurring only once. For this clone: The antigen is undetermined.

Study observations and caveats: Private clonotypes, not public ones, expanded at ibrutinib response. Upon ibrutinib response clonality rose, and upon progression it fell back toward baseline.

The CDR3 extends over 15 amino acids. Per germline, CDR1 MGHRA and CDR2 YSYEKL. Between the trimmed V and J ends, which lost 1 base and 5 bases, there was a span of 14 bases. The chain couples TRBV4-1 to TRBJ1-2; D gene unclear. The specimen was PBMCs, collected before ibrutinib treatment. The sequence came from a human donor with chronic lymphocytic leukemia. The CDR3 DNA sequence: TGCGCCAGCAGCCAAGCGGCAGACCCTGGGTATGGCTACACCTTC. It translates to CASSQAADPGYGYTF.